The source of this TCR beta chain is a study of blood T cell repertoires in COVID-19. Sequenced by immunoSEQ multiplex PCR; TCRdb stores in-frame clones only, minus some. The table has 310,000 or so clones, roughly 90% seen once. V was trimmed by 5 bases and J by 4 bases, leaving 10 bases between them. The CDR3 has 13 amino acids. The V gene's germline CDR1 is SGHTA and CDR2 FQGTGA. Input material: peripheral blood. The chain links TRBV7-3 to TRBJ2-3; a weak D match, TRBD2 (5 bases). The receptor's source is a man between 18 and 35 years old who had recovered from COVID-19. The CDR3 sequence is CASSAGLADTQYF. In DNA form, the CDR3 reads TGTGCCAGCAGCGCAGGACTTGCAGATACGCAGTATTTT.